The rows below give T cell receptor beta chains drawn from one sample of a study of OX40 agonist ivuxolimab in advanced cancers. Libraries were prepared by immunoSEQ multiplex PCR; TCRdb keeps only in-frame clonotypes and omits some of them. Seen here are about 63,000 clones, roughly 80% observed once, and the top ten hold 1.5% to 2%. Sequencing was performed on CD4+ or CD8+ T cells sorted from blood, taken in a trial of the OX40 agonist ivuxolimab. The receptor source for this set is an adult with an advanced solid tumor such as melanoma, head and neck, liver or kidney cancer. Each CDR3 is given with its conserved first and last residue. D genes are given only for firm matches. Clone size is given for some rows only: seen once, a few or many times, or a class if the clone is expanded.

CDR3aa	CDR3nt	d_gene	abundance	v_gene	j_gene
CASSPKGFSEQYF	TGTGCCAGCAGCCCCAAAGGATTTTCCGAGCAGTACTTC	NA	NA	TRBV27	TRBJ2-7
CASGKYRGTHEQYF	TGTGCCAGCGGCAAATACAGGGGAACCCACGAGCAGTACTTC	NA	NA	TRBV21-1	TRBJ2-7
CSVDSANTGELFF	TGCAGCGTTGATTCCGCGAACACCGGGGAGCTGTTTTTT	NA	NA	TRBV29-1	TRBJ2-2
CASSLVASYEQYF	TGTGCCAGCAGCTTAGTAGCATCCTACGAGCAGTACTTC	NA	NA	TRBV7-2	TRBJ2-7
CATSRDFGLGSGSVETQYF	TGTGCCACCAGCAGAGATTTTGGTTTAGGTAGTGGGAGTGTGGAGACCCAGTACTTC	NA	NA	TRBV15	TRBJ2-5
CASSLSALMNTGELFF	TGTGCCAGCAGCTTGTCGGCCCTTATGAACACCGGGGAGCTGTTTTTT	NA	NA	TRBV5-4	TRBJ2-2
CASSPDRVSDSPLHF	TGCGCCAGCAGCCCGGACAGGGTGAGTGATTCACCCCTCCACTTT	TRBD1	NA	TRBV5-1	TRBJ1-6
CASSPRQGVDTEAFF	TGTGCCAGCTCACCACGTCAGGGGGTGGACACTGAAGCTTTCTTT	TRBD1	NA	TRBV18	TRBJ1-1
CASSLDSYADTQYF	TGTGCCAGCAGCTTAGATTCCTACGCAGATACGCAGTATTTT	NA	NA	TRBV11-2	TRBJ2-3
CASSPGQNTEAFF	TGTGCCAGCAGCCCAGGACAGAACACTGAAGCTTTCTTT	NA	NA	TRBV5-5	TRBJ1-1
CASSYGQGGDYGYTF	TGTGCCAGCAGCTACGGACAGGGTGGCGACTATGGCTACACCTTC	TRBD1	NA	TRBV11-1	TRBJ1-2
CAISDAGGRQPQHF	TGTGCCATCAGTGACGCAGGGGGTCGTCAGCCCCAGCATTTT	TRBD1	NA	TRBV10-3	TRBJ1-5
CASSIETGNSPLHF	TGTGCCAGTAGTATCGAGACAGGGAATTCACCCCTCCACTTT	TRBD1	NA	TRBV19	TRBJ1-6
CASSATGLGQPQHF	TGTGCCAGTAGTGCGACAGGCCTTGGCCAGCCCCAGCATTTT	NA	NA	TRBV19	TRBJ1-5
CSVEAGPRNKNIQYF	TGCAGCGTTGAAGCAGGGCCCCGGAACAAAAACATTCAGTACTTC	NA	NA	TRBV29-1	TRBJ2-4
CASRLYSGNTIYF	TGTGCCAGCAGACTTTACTCTGGAAACACCATATATTTT	NA	medium-sized	TRBV6-6	TRBJ1-3
CASSGGTENTYEQYF	TGTGCCAGCAGTGGCGGGACAGAGAATACCTACGAGCAGTACTTC	NA	NA	TRBV6-1	TRBJ2-7
CASSDSKPRTGNQPQHF	TGTGCCAGCAGTGACTCGAAACCTCGTACAGGGAATCAGCCCCAGCATTTT	NA	NA	TRBV6-4	TRBJ1-5
CASVTGYTEAFF	TGTGCCAGTGTTACAGGGTACACTGAAGCTTTCTTT	NA	NA	TRBV19	TRBJ1-1
CASSGGRGTQYF	TGCGCCAGCAGCGGGGGCAGGGGTACGCAGTATTTT	NA	once	TRBV4-1	TRBJ2-3
CASSWGQGEKLFF	TGTGCCAGCAGCTGGGGCCAGGGCGAAAAACTGTTTTTT	NA	once	TRBV5-6	TRBJ1-4
CASSAPDRINNEQFF	TGTGCCAGCAGTGCCCCGGACAGGATCAACAATGAGCAGTTCTTC	TRBD1	NA	TRBV28	TRBJ2-1
CASSLTVQGAGETQYF	TGTGCCAGCAGCTTAACGGTCCAGGGGGCTGGAGAGACCCAGTACTTC	TRBD1	NA	TRBV7-3	TRBJ2-5
CAWTGWAPQETQYF	TGTGCCTGGACCGGGTGGGCCCCCCAAGAGACCCAGTACTTC	NA	NA	TRBV30	TRBJ2-5
CASKPATSNQPQHF	TGTGCCAGCAAGCCAGCAACGAGCAATCAGCCCCAGCATTTT	NA	NA	TRBV2	TRBJ1-5
CASTPVGGSYSPLHF	TGTGCCAGTACCCCGGTCGGGGGAAGTTATTCACCCCTCCACTTT	NA	NA	TRBV19	TRBJ1-6
CASSLVGQQNNEQFF	TGCGCCAGCAGCTTGGTTGGACAGCAAAACAATGAGCAGTTCTTC	NA	NA	TRBV5-1	TRBJ2-1
CASSLVSGFGEQYF	TGTGCCAGCAGCTTGGTTTCGGGTTTCGGCGAGCAGTACTTC	NA	NA	TRBV5-4	TRBJ2-7
CASSPVGGGYTEAFF	TGTGCCAGCAGCCCAGTAGGGGGGGGGTACACTGAAGCTTTCTTT	NA	NA	TRBV14	TRBJ1-1
CASSEALAGNTGELFF	TGTGCCAGCAGTGAAGCGCTTGCAGGGAACACCGGGGAGCTGTTTTTT	NA	NA	TRBV2	TRBJ2-2
CASSRSQETQYF	TGTGCCAGCTCACGCTCCCAAGAGACCCAGTACTTC	NA	NA	TRBV18	TRBJ2-5
CASYPVGQGYGYTF	TGTGCCAGCTACCCCGTTGGACAGGGCTATGGCTACACCTTC	TRBD1	NA	TRBV5-6	TRBJ1-2
CASIIGGEVSGNTIYF	TGTGCCAGCATCATCGGGGGGGAGGTCTCTGGAAACACCATATATTTT	NA	NA	TRBV7-9	TRBJ1-3
CASSSPGFSGNTIYF	TGTGCCAGCAGCTCGCCGGGATTCTCTGGAAACACCATATATTTT	NA	NA	TRBV6-5	TRBJ1-3
CASCHTGDSSYEQYF	TGTGCCAGTTGCCACACTGGGGACAGCTCCTACGAGCAGTACTTC	TRBD1	once	TRBV19	TRBJ2-7
CASSSGWGAGADTQYF	TGTGCCAGCAGCTCCGGCTGGGGGGCGGGGGCAGATACGCAGTATTTT	NA	NA	TRBV2	TRBJ2-3
CATSRVQGPQGDEKLFF	TGTGCCACCAGCAGAGTACAGGGGCCACAAGGGGATGAAAAACTGTTTTTT	TRBD1	NA	TRBV15	TRBJ1-4
CASRRGGFRSGNYGYTF	TGTGCCAGTAGGCGTGGAGGGTTTCGGTCCGGGAACTATGGCTACACCTTC	NA	NA	TRBV19	TRBJ1-2
CASSNAGYEQYF	TGTGCCAGTAGTAACGCAGGGTACGAGCAGTACTTC	NA	few	TRBV19	TRBJ2-7
CASSVGTGSVEQYF	TGTGCCAGCAGTGTAGGGACAGGGTCAGTCGAGCAGTACTTC	TRBD1	once	TRBV2	TRBJ2-7
CASSLGSLRTDTQYF	TGTGCCAGCAGCCTCGGATCCCTGCGCACAGATACGCAGTATTTT	NA	NA	TRBV5-8	TRBJ2-3
CASSFGVSDTQYF	TGTGCCAGCAGCTTTGGCGTATCGGATACGCAGTATTTT	NA	NA	TRBV7-8	TRBJ2-3
CASSVEFEYGTSGGTYTDTQYF	TGTGCCAGCAGCGTAGAGTTCGAATACGGGACTAGCGGGGGGACTTACACAGATACGCAGTATTTT	TRBD2	few	TRBV9	TRBJ2-3
CASSLGVHNEQFF	TGTGCTAGCAGCTTAGGTGTACACAATGAGCAGTTCTTC	NA	once	TRBV7-7	TRBJ2-1
CASSLAPGGGYGYTF	TGTGCCAGCAGCTTAGCCCCAGGGGGCGGCTATGGCTACACCTTC	TRBD1	NA	TRBV7-8	TRBJ1-2